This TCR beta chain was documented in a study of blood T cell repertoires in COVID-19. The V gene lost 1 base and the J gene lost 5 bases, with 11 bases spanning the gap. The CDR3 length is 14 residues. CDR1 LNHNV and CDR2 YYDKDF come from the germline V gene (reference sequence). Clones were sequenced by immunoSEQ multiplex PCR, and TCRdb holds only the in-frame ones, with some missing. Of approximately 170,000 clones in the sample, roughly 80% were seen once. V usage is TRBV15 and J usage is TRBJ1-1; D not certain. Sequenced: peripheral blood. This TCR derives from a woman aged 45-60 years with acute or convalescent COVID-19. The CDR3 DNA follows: TGTGCCACCAGCAGAGCGCCCGACGGGACTGAAGCTTTCTTT. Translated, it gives CATSRAPDGTEAFF.